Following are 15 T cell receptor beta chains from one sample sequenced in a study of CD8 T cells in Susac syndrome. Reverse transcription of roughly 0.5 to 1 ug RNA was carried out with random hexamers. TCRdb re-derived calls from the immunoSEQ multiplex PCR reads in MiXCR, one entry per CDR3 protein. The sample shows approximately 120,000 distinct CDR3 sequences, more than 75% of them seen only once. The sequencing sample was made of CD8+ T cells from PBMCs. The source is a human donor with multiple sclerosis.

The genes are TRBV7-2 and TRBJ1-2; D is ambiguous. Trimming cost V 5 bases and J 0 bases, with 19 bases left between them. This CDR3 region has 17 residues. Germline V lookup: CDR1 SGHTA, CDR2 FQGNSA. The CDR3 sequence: CASSVTRFQLANYGYTF. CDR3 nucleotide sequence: TGTGCCAGCAGCGTTACTCGGTTCCAACTAGCTAACTATGGCTACACCTTC.

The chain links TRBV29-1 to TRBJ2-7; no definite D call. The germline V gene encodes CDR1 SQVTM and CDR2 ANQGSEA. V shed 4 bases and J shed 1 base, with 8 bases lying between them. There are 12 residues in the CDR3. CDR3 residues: CSVVSISYEQYF. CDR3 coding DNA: TGCAGCGTTGTGAGCATATCCTACGAGCAGTACTTC.

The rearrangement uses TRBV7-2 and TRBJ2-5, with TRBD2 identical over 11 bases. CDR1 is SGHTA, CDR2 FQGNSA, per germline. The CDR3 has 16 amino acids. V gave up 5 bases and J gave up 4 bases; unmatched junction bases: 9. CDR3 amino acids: CASSRLLAGEGETQYF. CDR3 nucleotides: TGTGCCAGCAGCCGTTTACTAGCGGGAGAAGGAGAGACCCAGTACTTC.

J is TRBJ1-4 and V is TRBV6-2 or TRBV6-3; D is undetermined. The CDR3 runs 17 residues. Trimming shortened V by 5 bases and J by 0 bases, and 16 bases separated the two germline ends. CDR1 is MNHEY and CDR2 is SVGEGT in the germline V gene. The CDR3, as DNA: TGTGCCAGCAGTCCTCTGATGGACGCCTCAACTAATGAAAAACTGTTTTTT. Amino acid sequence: CASSPLMDASTNEKLFF.

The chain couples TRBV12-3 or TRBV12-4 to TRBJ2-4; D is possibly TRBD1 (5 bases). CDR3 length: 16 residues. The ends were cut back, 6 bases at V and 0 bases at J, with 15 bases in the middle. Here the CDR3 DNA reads TGTGCCAGCAGAACCAGACAGAATCTAGCCAAAAACATTCAGTACTTC. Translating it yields CASRTRQNLAKNIQYF.

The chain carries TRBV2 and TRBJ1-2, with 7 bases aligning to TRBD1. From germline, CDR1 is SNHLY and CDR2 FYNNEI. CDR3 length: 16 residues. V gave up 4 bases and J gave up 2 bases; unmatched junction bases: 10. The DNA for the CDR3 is TGTGCCAGCAGTGCAGGTCTCGTGACAGGGAACTATGGCTACACCTTC. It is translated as CASSAGLVTGNYGYTF.

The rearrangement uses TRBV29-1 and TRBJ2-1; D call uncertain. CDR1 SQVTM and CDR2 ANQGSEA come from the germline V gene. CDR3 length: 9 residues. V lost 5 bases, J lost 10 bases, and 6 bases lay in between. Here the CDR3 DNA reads TGCAGCGTTCCTCCGGAGCAGTTCTTC. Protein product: CSVPPEQFF.

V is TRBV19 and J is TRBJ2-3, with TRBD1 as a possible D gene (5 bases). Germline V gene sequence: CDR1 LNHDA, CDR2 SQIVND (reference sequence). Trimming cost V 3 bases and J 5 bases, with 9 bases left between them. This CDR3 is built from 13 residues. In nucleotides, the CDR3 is TGTGCCAGTAGTATGACAGATGGAGATACGCAGTATTTT. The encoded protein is CASSMTDGDTQYF.

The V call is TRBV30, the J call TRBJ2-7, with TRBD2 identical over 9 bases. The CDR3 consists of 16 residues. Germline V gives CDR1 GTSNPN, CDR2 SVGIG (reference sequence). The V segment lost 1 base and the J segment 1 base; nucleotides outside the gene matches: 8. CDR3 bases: TGTGCCTGGAGTGGGACCCCGCGGGGGGGATCCTACGAGCAGTACTTC. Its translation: CAWSGTPRGGSYEQYF.

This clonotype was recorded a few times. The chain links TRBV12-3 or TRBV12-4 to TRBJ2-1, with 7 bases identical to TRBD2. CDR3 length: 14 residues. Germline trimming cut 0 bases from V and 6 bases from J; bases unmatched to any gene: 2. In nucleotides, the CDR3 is TGTGCCAGCAGTTTAGCGGGAGGGATCAATGAGCAGTTCTTC. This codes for CASSLAGGINEQFF.

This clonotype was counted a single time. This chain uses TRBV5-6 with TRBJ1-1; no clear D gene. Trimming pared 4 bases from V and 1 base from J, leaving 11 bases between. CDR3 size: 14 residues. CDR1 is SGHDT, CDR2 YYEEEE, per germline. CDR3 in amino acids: CASSPLDENTEAFF. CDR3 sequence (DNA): TGTGCCAGCAGCCCCCTGGACGAGAACACTGAAGCTTTCTTT. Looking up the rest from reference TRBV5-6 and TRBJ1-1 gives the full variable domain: DAGVTQSPTHLIKTRGQQVTLRCSPKSGHDTVSWYQQALGQGPQFIFQYYEEEERQRGNFPDRFSGHQFPNYSSELNVNALLLGDSALYLCASSPLDENTEAFFGQGTRLTVV.

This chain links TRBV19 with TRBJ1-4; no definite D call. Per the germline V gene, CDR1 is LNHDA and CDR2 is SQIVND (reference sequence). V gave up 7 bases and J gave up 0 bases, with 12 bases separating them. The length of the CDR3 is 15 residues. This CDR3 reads CASTISGSTNEKLFF. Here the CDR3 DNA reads TGTGCCAGTACCATTTCAGGTTCAACTAATGAAAAACTGTTTTTT.

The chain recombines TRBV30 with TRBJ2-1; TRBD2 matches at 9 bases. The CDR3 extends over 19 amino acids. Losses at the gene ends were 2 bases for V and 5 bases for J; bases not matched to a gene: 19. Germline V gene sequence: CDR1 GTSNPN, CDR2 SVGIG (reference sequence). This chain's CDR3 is CAWSTHQKFSGSLHNEQFF. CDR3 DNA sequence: TGTGCCTGGAGTACCCACCAGAAATTTAGCGGGAGTCTTCACAATGAGCAGTTCTTC.

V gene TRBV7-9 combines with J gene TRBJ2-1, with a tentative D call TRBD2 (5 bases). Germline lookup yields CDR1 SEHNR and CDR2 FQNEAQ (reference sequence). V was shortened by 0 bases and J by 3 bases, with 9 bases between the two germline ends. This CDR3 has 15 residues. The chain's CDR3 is CASSLARGIYNEQFF. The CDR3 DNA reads TGTGCCAGCAGCTTAGCTCGGGGAATCTACAATGAGCAGTTCTTC.

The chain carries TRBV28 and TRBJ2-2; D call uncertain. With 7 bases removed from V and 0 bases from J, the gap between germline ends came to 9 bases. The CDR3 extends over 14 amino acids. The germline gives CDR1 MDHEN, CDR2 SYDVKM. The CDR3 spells CASTLLTNTGELFF. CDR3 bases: TGTGCCAGCACCCTTCTTACGAACACCGGGGAGCTGTTTTTT.